Sequencing of this TCR beta chain was carried out in a study of post-analysis software for immune sequencing data. The germline gives CDR1 SEHNR, CDR2 FQNEAQ (reference sequence). The CDR3 consists of 16 residues. V trimming: 4 bases; J trimming: 6 bases; junction bases outside the gene matches: 10. Study findings and constraints: Clustering by F measure revealed strong co-clustering among samples prepared together in one batch. Patients carried several TRBV segments more frequently than controls did, and TRBV5-6, TRBV5-1 and TRBV20-1 were among them.

Incorporated into the TCR beta cDNA libraries were unique molecular identifiers, which served to reduce PCR and sequencing biases. Yield was about 500,000 cDNA molecules from roughly 0.93 to 9.6 million T cells. MiXCR was run by TCRdb on the PCR reads, yielding one entry per CDR3 protein. The sample carries hundreds of thousands of distinct CDR3 sequences, about 60% recorded once. Points on this clonotype: Its target is unknown.

This chain connects TRBV7-9 to TRBJ2-3; 10 positions agree with TRBD2. Sequenced material: blood. This TCR was recovered from a girl aged 2 to 10 with multiple sclerosis. In DNA form, the CDR3 reads TGTGCCAGCAGCTCCCGAGCGGGGGGGCCTATGGATACGCAGTATTTT. Its translation: CASSSRAGGPMDTQYF.